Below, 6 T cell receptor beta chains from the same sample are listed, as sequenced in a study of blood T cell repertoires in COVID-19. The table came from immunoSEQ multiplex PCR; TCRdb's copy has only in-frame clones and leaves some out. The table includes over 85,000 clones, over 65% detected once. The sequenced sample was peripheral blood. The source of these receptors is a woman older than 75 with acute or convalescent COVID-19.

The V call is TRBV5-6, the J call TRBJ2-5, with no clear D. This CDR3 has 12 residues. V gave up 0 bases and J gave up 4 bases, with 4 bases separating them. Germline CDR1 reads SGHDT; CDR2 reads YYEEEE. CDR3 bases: TGTGCCAGCAGCTTGGCACTAGAGACCCAGTACTTC. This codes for CASSLALETQYF.

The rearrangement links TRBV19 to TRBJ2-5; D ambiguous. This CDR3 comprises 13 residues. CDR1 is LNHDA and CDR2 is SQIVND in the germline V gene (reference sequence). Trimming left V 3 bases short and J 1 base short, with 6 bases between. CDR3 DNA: TGTGCCAGTAGTATGGGCACCCAAGAGACCCAGTACTTC. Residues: CASSMGTQETQYF. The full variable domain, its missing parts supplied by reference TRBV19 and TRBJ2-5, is DGGITQSPKYLFRKEGQNVTLSCEQNLNHDAMYWYRQDPGQGLRLIYYSQIVNDFQKGDIAEGYSVSREKKESFPLTVTSAQKNPTAFYLCASSMGTQETQYFGPGTRLLVL.

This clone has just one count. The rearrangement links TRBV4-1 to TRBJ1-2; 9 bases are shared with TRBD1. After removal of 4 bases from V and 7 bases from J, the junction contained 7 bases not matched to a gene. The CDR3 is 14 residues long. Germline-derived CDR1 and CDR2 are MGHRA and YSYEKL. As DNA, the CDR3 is TGCGCCAGCAGCCGGGACAGGGCTATGGCTGGCTACACCTTC. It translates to CASSRDRAMAGYTF.

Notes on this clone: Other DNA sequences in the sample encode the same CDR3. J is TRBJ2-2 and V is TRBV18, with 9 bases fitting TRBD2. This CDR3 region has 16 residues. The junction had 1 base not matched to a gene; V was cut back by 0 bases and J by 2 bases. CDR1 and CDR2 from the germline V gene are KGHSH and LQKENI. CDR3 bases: TGTGCCAGCTCACCACCTAGCGGGGGTAACACCGGGGAGCTGTTTTTT. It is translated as CASSPPSGGNTGELFF.

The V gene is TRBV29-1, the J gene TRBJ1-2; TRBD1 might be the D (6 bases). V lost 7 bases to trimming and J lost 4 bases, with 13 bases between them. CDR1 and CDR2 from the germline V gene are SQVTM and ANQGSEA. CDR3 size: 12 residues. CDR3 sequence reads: CSGDDRFYGYTF. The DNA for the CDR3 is TGCAGCGGCGATGACAGGTTCTATGGCTACACCTTC.

The CDR3, as DNA: TGTGCCAGCAGCGGGACTAGCGGCTACAATGAGCAGTTCTTC. Translated: CASSGTSGYNEQFF. This chain joins TRBV7-2 and TRBJ2-1; 11 bases map to TRBD2. From germline, CDR1 is SGHTA and CDR2 FQGNSA. The J segment lost 3 bases and the V segment lost 5 bases, leaving 0 bases of the junction unmatched. The CDR3 is 14 amino acids. Complete variable domain (other parts from reference TRBV7-2 and TRBJ2-1): GAGVSQSPSNKVTEKGKDVELRCDPISGHTALYWYRQSLGQGLEFLIYFQGNSAPDKSGLPSDRFSAERTGGSVSTLTIQRTQQEDSAVYLCASSGTSGYNEQFFGPGTRLTVL.